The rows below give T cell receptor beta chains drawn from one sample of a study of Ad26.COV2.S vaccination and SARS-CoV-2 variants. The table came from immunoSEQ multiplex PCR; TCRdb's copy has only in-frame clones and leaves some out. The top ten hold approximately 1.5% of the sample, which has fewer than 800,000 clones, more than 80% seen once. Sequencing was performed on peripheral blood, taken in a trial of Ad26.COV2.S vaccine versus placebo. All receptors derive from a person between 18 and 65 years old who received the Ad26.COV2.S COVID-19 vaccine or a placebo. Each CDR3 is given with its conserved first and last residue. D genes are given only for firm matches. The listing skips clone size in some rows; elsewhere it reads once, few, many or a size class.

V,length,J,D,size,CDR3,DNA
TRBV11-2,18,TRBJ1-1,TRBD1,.,CASSSPFVDRGSSTEAFF,TGTGCCAGCAGCTCACCTTTCGTCGACAGGGGTAGTAGCACTGAAGCTTTCTTT
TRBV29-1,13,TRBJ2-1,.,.,CSVVRLARNEQFF,TGCAGCGTTGTTCGTTTAGCACGGAATGAGCAGTTCTTC
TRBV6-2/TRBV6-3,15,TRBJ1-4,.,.,CASSSTVKTNEKLFF,TGTGCCAGCAGTTCCACAGTGAAGACTAATGAAAAACTGTTTTTT
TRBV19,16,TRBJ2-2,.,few,CASSPQGSRGTGELFF,TGTGCCAGTAGTCCCCAGGGGAGTCGGGGGACCGGGGAGCTGTTTTTT
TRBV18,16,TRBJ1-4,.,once,CASSPPGLTTNEKLFF,TGTGCCAGCTCACCACCGGGTCTTACAACTAATGAAAAACTGTTTTTT
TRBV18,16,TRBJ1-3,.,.,CASSPGGRNSGNTIYF,TGTGCCAGCTCACCAGGGGGGAGAAACTCTGGAAACACCATATATTTT
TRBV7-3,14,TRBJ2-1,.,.,CASSDRGSYNEQFF,TGTGCCAGCAGCGACCGGGGCTCCTACAATGAGCAGTTCTTC
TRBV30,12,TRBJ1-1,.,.,CAGKVLNTEAFF,TGTGCCGGGAAAGTTCTGAACACTGAAGCTTTCTTT
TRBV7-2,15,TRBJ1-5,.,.,CASSLGTGNAQPQHF,TGTGCCAGCAGCTTAGGTACAGGGAACGCTCAGCCCCAGCATTTT
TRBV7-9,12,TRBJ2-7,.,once,CASSQSRGEQYF,TGTGCCAGCAGTCAAAGCAGGGGCGAGCAGTACTTC
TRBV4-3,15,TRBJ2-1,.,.,CASSQDLNQRNEQFF,TGCGCCAGCAGCCAAGATCTCAATCAAAGGAATGAGCAGTTCTTC
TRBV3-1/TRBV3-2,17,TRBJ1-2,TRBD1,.,CASSQDWRTGSFNGYTF,TGTGCCAGCAGCCAAGATTGGAGGACAGGGAGCTTTAATGGCTACACCTTC
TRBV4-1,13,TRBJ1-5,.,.,CASSQDVGIPQHF,TGCGCCAGCAGCCAAGATGTGGGGATACCCCAGCATTTT
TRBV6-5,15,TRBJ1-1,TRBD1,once,CASQTGGKGNTEAFF,TGTGCCAGTCAGACAGGGGGTAAGGGGAACACTGAAGCTTTCTTT
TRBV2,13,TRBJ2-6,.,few,CASRVSGANVLTF,TGTGCCAGCAGGGTTTCTGGGGCCAACGTCCTGACTTTC
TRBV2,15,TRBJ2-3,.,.,CASSEGNTDTDTQYF,TGTGCCAGCAGTGAGGGGAATACTGACACAGATACGCAGTATTTT
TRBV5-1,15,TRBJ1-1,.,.,CASSLGGAQITEAFF,TGCGCCAGCAGCTTGGGCGGGGCGCAGATCACTGAAGCTTTCTTT
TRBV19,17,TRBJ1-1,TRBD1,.,CASKYRDRVEMNTEAFF,TGTGCCAGTAAGTACCGGGACAGGGTAGAAATGAACACTGAAGCTTTCTTT
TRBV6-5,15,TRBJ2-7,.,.,CASSYSGLGFYEQYF,TGTGCCAGCAGTTACTCGGGGCTAGGGTTCTACGAGCAGTACTTC
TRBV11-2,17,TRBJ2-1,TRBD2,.,CASSLGPTSGGAGEQFF,TGTGCCAGCAGCTTAGGTCCTACTAGCGGGGGGGCAGGTGAGCAGTTCTTC
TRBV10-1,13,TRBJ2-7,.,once,CASMGRFSGEQYF,TGCGCCAGCATGGGGCGATTCTCGGGCGAGCAGTACTTC
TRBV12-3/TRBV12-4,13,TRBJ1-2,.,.,CASSLWGGGGYTF,TGTGCCAGCAGTTTATGGGGGGGAGGTGGCTACACCTTC
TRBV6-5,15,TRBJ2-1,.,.,CASTRLAGSYNEQFF,TGTGCCAGCACGAGGCTAGCAGGCTCCTACAATGAGCAGTTCTTC
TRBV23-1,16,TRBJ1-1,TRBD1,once,CASSSRDRGRNTEAFF,TGCGCCAGCAGTTCCCGTGACAGGGGGCGAAACACTGAAGCTTTCTTT
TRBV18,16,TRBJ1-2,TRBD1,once,CASSPLGQGETDGYTF,TGTGCCAGCTCACCCCTAGGACAGGGGGAAACGGATGGCTACACCTTC
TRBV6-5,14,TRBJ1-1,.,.,CASSNLFGGTEAFF,TGTGCCAGCAGTAACCTCTTCGGCGGCACTGAAGCTTTCTTT
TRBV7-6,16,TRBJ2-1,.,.,CASSLEYGSSYNEQFF,TGTGCCAGCAGCTTAGAATACGGGAGCTCCTACAATGAGCAGTTCTTC
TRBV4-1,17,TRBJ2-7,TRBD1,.,CASSLSSGTGSSYEQYF,TGCGCCAGCAGCCTAAGTTCGGGGACAGGGAGCTCCTACGAGCAGTACTTC
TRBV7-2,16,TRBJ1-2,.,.,CASSLDGQGGGYGYTF,TGTGCCAGCAGCTTAGACGGGCAGGGCGGTGGATATGGCTACACCTTC
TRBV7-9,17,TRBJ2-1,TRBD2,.,CASSLGTSGRAGNEQFF,TGTGCCAGCAGCCTTGGGACTAGCGGGAGGGCCGGGAATGAGCAGTTCTTC
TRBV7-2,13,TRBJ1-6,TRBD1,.,CASSRDSYSPLHF,TGTGCCAGCAGCAGGGACAGTTATTCACCCCTCCACTTT